This record concerns one T cell receptor beta chain sequence. The antigen is not known. This may stem from a read error, because a much larger clone lies one nucleotide away. Germline V gene sequence: CDR1 SGHTA, CDR2 FQGNSA. The CDR3 is 18 amino acids. The data were taken from a study of blood T cells in healthy people across ages. Study-level information: The template switching approach captured approximately one barcoded beta molecule for every two T cells. Whole-study results and caveats: Both naive CD4+ cell counts and diversity were greater in long-lived donors than in aged donors.

Using a J-beta primer mix together with a sample-barcoded 5' primer, a second PCR was run for roughly 6 to 12 cycles. TCRdb re-analysed the 5' RACE reads in MiXCR, keeping a single row per CDR3 protein. The sample shows 1.5 million or so distinct CDR3 sequences, 42% of them seen only once. The chain has TRBV7-2 and TRBJ2-1; 7 nucleotides align to TRBD2. The sequenced sample was blood. The origin of this receptor is a woman under 30 in good health. CDR3 sequence reads: CASSLGLAVHFSCNEQFF. In DNA form, the CDR3 reads TGTGCCAGCAGCTTAGGGCTAGCGGTACACTTCTCCTGCAATGAGCAGTTCTTC.